This TCR beta chain was documented in a study of control samples from healthy donors and cancer patients. The protocol was immunoSEQ multiplex PCR, while the TCRdb copy is restricted to in-frame clones and leaves out a portion. The table includes over 45,000 clones, roughly nine tenths detected once. The germline V gene has CDR1 SGHVS and CDR2 FQNEAQ. The CDR3 loop spans 12 amino acids. Trimming removed 5 bases at V and 9 bases at J, with 11 bases between. The rearrangement links TRBV7-8 to TRBJ2-1, with a tentative D call TRBD2 (5 bases). Sequencing was done on a sample of PBMCs. This sequence was found in a man between 40 and 49 years old with colorectal cancer. In nucleotides, the CDR3 is TGTGCCAGCAGCGCACTAGTACGTGAGCAGTTCTTC. Its protein product is CASSALVREQFF.